The source of this T cell receptor (beta chain) is a study of tumor-infiltrating lymphocytes in oesophageal squamous cell carcinoma. Germline V gives CDR1 SGHTA, CDR2 FQGNSA. The CDR3 length is 14 residues. Trimming cost V 5 bases and J 5 bases; bases outside gene matches: 7. This clonotype was seen more than once but under ten times. One entry per CDR3 protein results from TCRdb running MiXCR on the PCR reads. The sample holds about 15,000 distinct CDR3 sequences; 40% to 50% are singletons and the top ten take about 14%. This sequence joins TRBV7-2 and TRBJ2-3, with 7 bases identical to TRBD1. This sequence was found in a male donor with esophageal squamous cell carcinoma. Specimen: blood. CDR3 nucleotides: TGTGCCAGCAGCCGGACAGGAACTGTAGATACGCAGTATTTT. Translation gives CASSRTGTVDTQYF.